Described below is a single T cell receptor beta chain sequence and its context. Its antigen is not known. TCRdb passed the reads through MiXCR, listing each CDR3 protein once. The sample carries 650,000 to 900,000 distinct CDR3 sequences, 25% to 35% recorded once. The CDR3 consists of 15 residues. Looked up from germline, CDR1 is MGHRA and CDR2 is YSYEKL. Trimming removed 4 bases at V and 3 bases at J, with 10 bases between. The data were taken from a study of T cell repertoires in cytomegalovirus infection. Study details: Through public TCR beta signatures, both CMV infection and matching HLA type were indicated.

Study outcomes and limitations: There were HLA-C-restricted CMV-specific TCR beta clonotypes dominating the ex vivo response. CMV carriers with the relevant HLA were identified by cumulative public TCR beta family frequency.

This specimen consisted of cultured CD8+ T cells from PBMCs, obtained from culture after CMV antigen stimulation. The source of this sequence is a human donor in good health (CMV status not recorded). Some clones in this sample may be carry-over from other donors' samples. This chain connects TRBV4-1 to TRBJ1-6; D uncertain. CDR3 DNA: TGCGCCAGCAGCCCCGGGGAGTTCTATAATTCACCCCTCCACTTT. This codes for CASSPGEFYNSPLHF.